These 32 T cell receptor beta chains originate from one sample sequenced in a study of shared T cell receptors in the human thymus (dated by TCRdb to the early 2020s). Library preparation used the immunoSEQ multiplex PCR assay. In TCRdb, the immuneACCESS table is reduced to in-frame sequences with V and J assigned. These tables do not hold every clone; where another copy was compared, an unresolved V gene accounts for under half, and the others remain unexplained. The sample table holds 650,000 to 950,000 clones, of which approximately 85% were seen once. Approximately 0.01% of the sample comes from the top ten. The data also belong to a second study, concerning human thymus T cells.

Sequenced: thymocytes. The receptors here all came from a girl under three years old with a congenital heart defect. Donor details come from another sample of the same person, matched by shared clones.

Note on this clone: Other DNA sequences from this sample encode an identical CDR3 as well. V and J are TRBV14 and TRBJ2-2; weak D call: TRBD2 (5 bases). CDR1 and CDR2 (germline): SGHDN, FVKESK. The ends were cut back, 1 base at V and 5 bases at J, with 5 bases in the middle. The CDR3 totals 13 residues. CDR3 DNA sequence: TGTGCCAGCAGCCAAGCGGGAACCGGGGAGCTGTTTTTT. It yields the protein CASSQAGTGELFF. The full variable domain, with the rest looked up from reference TRBV14 and TRBJ2-2, is EAGVTQFPSHSVIEKGQTVTLRCDPISGHDNLYWYRRVMGKEIKFLLHFVKESKQDESGMPNNRFLAERTGGTYSTLKVQPAELEDSGVYFCASSQAGTGELFFGEGSRLTVL.

The table lists this clone with a count of one. V is TRBV4-3 and J is TRBJ1-3; 8 bases match TRBD1. CDR3 length equals 17 residues. V shed 3 bases, J shed 2 bases, and the junction held 9 bases outside the gene matches. CDR1 is LGHNA, CDR2 YSLEER, per germline. DNA for the CDR3: TGCGCCAGCAGCCATAGACAGGGGCTTACTGCTGGAAACACCATATATTTT. Translated: CASSHRQGLTAGNTIYF.

Concerning this clone itself: A read error may account for a junction end that differs from germline. CDR3 nucleotide sequence: TGTGTCAGCATTACGGCTCAGGTAGAATCGGGGCTGTTTTTT. It specifies CVSITAQVESGLFF. The chain joins TRBV2 to TRBJ1-4; D remains unclear. CDR1 is SNHLY, CDR2 FYNNEI, per germline. The CDR3 is 14 amino acids.

CDR3: CATSRVGTSGTQETQYF. CDR3 bases: TGTGCCACCAGCAGAGTCGGGACTAGCGGGACCCAAGAGACCCAGTACTTC. The rearrangement joins TRBV15 to TRBJ2-5; the match to TRBD2 covers 13 bases. In germline, CDR1 is LNHNV, CDR2 YYDKDF (reference sequence). Losses at the gene ends were 1 base for V and 1 base for J; bases not matched to a gene: 3. The CDR3 covers 17 residues.

The sample holds a few counts of this clone. V usage is TRBV7-2 and J usage is TRBJ1-1; 9 positions match TRBD1. Germline values: CDR1 SGHTA, CDR2 FQGNSA. V dropped 6 bases and J dropped 0; count of bases not matched to a gene: 11. The CDR3 runs 17 residues. The CDR3 DNA reads as TGTGCCAGCAGTTCAATTGGGACAGGGAAAATGAACACTGAAGCTTTCTTT. Translating it yields CASSSIGTGKMNTEAFF. Drawing the rest from reference TRBV7-2 and TRBJ1-1, the complete variable domain is GAGVSQSPSNKVTEKGKDVELRCDPISGHTALYWYRQSLGQGLEFLIYFQGNSAPDKSGLPSDRFSAERTGGSVSTLTIQRTQQEDSAVYLCASSSIGTGKMNTEAFFGQGTRLTVV.

This chain connects TRBV6-1 to TRBJ1-5; D is ambiguous. This CDR3 region has 17 residues. V was clipped by 1 base and J by 6 bases, with 19 bases between them. CDR1 is MNHNS and CDR2 is SASEGT in the germline V gene. The CDR3 DNA reads as TGTGCCAGCAGTGAAGAGAAGGGCCCCGGAGGGAGTCAGCCCCAGCATTTT. It encodes CASSEEKGPGGSQPQHF.

V is TRBV5-4 and J is TRBJ2-7, with TRBD2 matching 9 bases. The CDR3 loop spans 14 amino acids. The V gene's germline CDR1 is SGHNT and CDR2 YYREEE (reference sequence). The trim removed 4 bases at V and 3 bases at J, leaving 5 bases unmatched. The CDR3 sequence: CASSVAGDLYEQYF. CDR3 coding DNA: TGTGCCAGCAGCGTAGCGGGGGACCTCTACGAGCAGTACTTC.

CDR3 in amino acids: CASRNLAGASGNTIYF. DNA of the CDR3: TGCGCCAGCAGGAATCTGGCAGGGGCGTCTGGAAACACCATATATTTT. The V and J genes are TRBV4-1 and TRBJ1-3, with D possibly matching TRBD1 (6 bases). Trimming stripped 6 bases from V and 1 base from J, with 16 bases between. In germline, CDR1 is MGHRA, CDR2 YSYEKL. This CDR3 has 16 amino acids.

V and J are TRBV30 and TRBJ1-1; possibly TRBD1 for D (6 bases). The CDR3 contains 14 residues. Trimming left V 2 bases short and J 3 bases short, with 13 bases between. From germline, CDR1 is GTSNPN and CDR2 SVGIG (reference sequence). The CDR3 spells CAWSWGRKDTEAFF. The CDR3 DNA sequence: TGTGCCTGGAGTTGGGGGCGGAAGGACACTGAAGCTTTCTTT.

The chain couples TRBV4-2 to TRBJ2-2, with 16 bases identical to TRBD2. The length of the CDR3 is 21 residues. From germline, CDR1 is LGHNA and CDR2 YNFKEQ. With 4 bases clipped from V and 0 bases from J, the junction kept 11 bases outside the gene matches. Here the CDR3 DNA reads TGTGCCAGCAGCCTTAATGCCGGGACTAGCGGGGGGGCCCCGAACACCGGGGAGCTGTTTTTT. The encoded protein is CASSLNAGTSGGAPNTGELFF.

The V gene is TRBV5-1, the J gene TRBJ1-2; D is uncertain. V was clipped by 1 base and J by 2 bases, with 9 bases between them. This CDR3 is built from 14 residues. CDR1 is SGHRS and CDR2 is YFSETQ in the germline V gene. The CDR3 reads CASSLCGRNYGYTF. For the CDR3, the DNA is TGCGCCAGCAGCTTGTGTGGCAGAAACTATGGCTACACCTTC.

The chain recombines TRBV2 with TRBJ1-1, with 8 bases lining up with TRBD1. Germline lookup yields CDR1 SNHLY and CDR2 FYNNEI. CDR3 size: 23 residues. V gave up 5 bases and J gave up 0 bases; unmatched junction bases: 29. The CDR3 sequence: CASSPPPDKGNGQGWLMNTEAFF. Here the CDR3 DNA reads TGTGCCAGCAGTCCCCCTCCGGACAAAGGAAACGGACAGGGATGGTTGATGAACACTGAAGCTTTCTTT.

The J gene is TRBJ2-1, the V gene TRBV2; 8 bases match TRBD1. The CDR3 extends over 14 amino acids. Looked up from germline, CDR1 is SNHLY and CDR2 is FYNNEI. V lost 10 bases, J lost 4 bases, and 9 bases stayed unmatched. CDR3 amino acids: CATLDRGEYNEQFF. For the CDR3, the DNA is TGTGCCACCCTAGACAGGGGAGAGTACAATGAGCAGTTCTTC.

The chain couples TRBV10-1 to TRBJ2-7; D is possibly TRBD1 (6 bases). This CDR3 comprises 15 residues. The germline gives CDR1 WNHNN, CDR2 SYGVQD (reference sequence). Trimming pared 2 bases from V and 5 bases from J, leaving 16 bases between. The chain's CDR3 is CASSEGTSSAHEQYF. CDR3 DNA: TGCGCCAGCAGTGAGGGGACAAGCAGTGCCCACGAGCAGTACTTC.

This rearrangement joins TRBV7-9 to TRBJ1-2; 7 nucleotides line up with TRBD1. The V gene's germline CDR1 is SEHNR and CDR2 FQNEAQ (reference sequence). V shed 5 bases and J 5 bases; nucleotides not matched to a gene: 8. CDR3 length: 14 amino acids. Here the CDR3 reads CASSPGGGRYGYTF. CDR3 DNA: TGTGCCAGCAGCCCAGGGGGAGGTCGGTATGGCTACACCTTC.

The V gene is TRBV19, the J gene TRBJ2-7; TRBD1 agrees at 10 bases. CDR3 length: 16 amino acids. Germline CDR1 reads LNHDA; CDR2 reads SQIVND (reference sequence). The V gene end was trimmed by 6 bases and the J gene end by 0 bases; junction bases not matched to a gene: 8. DNA of the CDR3: TGTGCCAGTAGGGGACAGGGGAGGGGGAGCTCCTACGAGCAGTACTTC. Amino acids: CASRGQGRGSSYEQYF.

The V call is TRBV4-2, the J call TRBJ1-6; the match to TRBD1 covers 7 bases. V trimming: 1 base; J trimming: 6 bases; junction bases outside the gene matches: 3. Per the germline V gene, CDR1 is LGHNA and CDR2 is YNFKEQ. The CDR3 consists of 15 residues. The CDR3 loop reads CASSQVSGGNSPLHF. In DNA form, the CDR3 reads TGTGCCAGCAGCCAAGTGTCAGGGGGTAATTCACCCCTCCACTTT.

A few counts support this clone. The rearrangement joins TRBV28 to TRBJ2-6; 8 nucleotides align to TRBD2. Trimming cost V 2 bases and J 3 bases; bases outside gene matches: 15. Germline lookup yields CDR1 MDHEN and CDR2 SYDVKM. This CDR3 comprises 20 residues. The chain's CDR3 is CASSLSPAAGGAFGANVLTF. In nucleotides, the CDR3 is TGTGCCAGCAGTTTAAGCCCTGCGGCCGGGGGGGCCTTTGGGGCCAACGTCCTGACTTTC.

The chain combines TRBV6-5 with TRBJ1-6, with D possibly TRBD1 on 5 matching bases. CDR3 size: 14 residues. Trimming left V 6 bases short and J 7 bases short, with 13 bases between. Germline CDR1 reads MNHEY; CDR2 reads SVGAGI. CDR3 loop: CASRIRGSNSPLHF. CDR3 sequence (DNA): TGTGCCAGCAGGATCCGGGGGAGCAATTCACCCCTCCACTTT.

The V call is TRBV10-3, the J call TRBJ2-1; the D is unclear. The CDR3 covers 14 residues. V shed 4 bases and J shed 8 bases, with 15 bases lying between them. Germline values: CDR1 ENHRY, CDR2 SYGVKD. Here the CDR3 reads CAISVVPPEHEQFF. CDR3 coding DNA: TGTGCCATCAGTGTCGTTCCTCCTGAGCATGAGCAGTTCTTC.

J is TRBJ1-2 and V is TRBV28, with 9 nucleotides matching TRBD1. CDR3 length: 13 residues. Germline CDR1 and CDR2: MDHEN and SYDVKM. J lost 6 bases, V lost 8 bases, and 7 bases had no gene match. CDR3 region: CASETGTGNGYTF. CDR3 nucleotides: TGTGCCAGCGAAACTGGGACAGGGAATGGCTACACCTTC.

This clone was found a few times. This chain connects TRBV6-1 to TRBJ2-7, with D possibly TRBD1 on 6 matching bases. Trimming took off 5 bases at V and 4 bases at J, with 15 bases between the two ends. There are 14 residues in the CDR3. Germline values: CDR1 MNHNS, CDR2 SASEGT. In DNA, the CDR3 is TGTGCCAGCAGTTATTCTGTTCAGGGGTACGAGCAGTACTTC. This codes for CASSYSVQGYEQYF.

This clone was recorded a few times. This chain uses TRBV18 with TRBJ2-1; D possibly corresponds to TRBD2 (6 bases). CDR1 is KGHSH, CDR2 LQKENI, per germline. This CDR3 has 14 amino acids. The V and J ends lost 5 bases and 7 bases respectively, with 15 bases between them. CDR3 region: CASSAGRLRNEQFF. Here the CDR3 DNA reads TGTGCCAGCTCAGCGGGGAGGCTAAGGAATGAGCAGTTCTTC. Complete variable domain (other parts from reference TRBV18 and TRBJ2-1): NAGVMQNPRHLVRRRGQEARLRCSPMKGHSHVYWYRQLPEEGLKFMVYLQKENIIDESGMPKERFSAEFPKEGPSILRIQQVVRGDSAAYFCASSAGRLRNEQFFGPGTRLTVL.

The rearrangement uses TRBV15 and TRBJ1-3; the match to TRBD1 covers 7 bases. This CDR3 region has 18 residues. Germline-derived CDR1 and CDR2 are LNHNV and YYDKDF (reference sequence). Germline trimming cut 0 bases from V and 2 bases from J; bases unmatched to any gene: 10. The CDR3 DNA is TGTGCCACCAGCAGAGATTCCGCCGTACAGGGGACTGGAAACACCATATATTTT. Translating it yields CATSRDSAVQGTGNTIYF.

The J gene is TRBJ1-5, the V gene TRBV7-9; 9 bases match TRBD1. Germline CDR1 is SEHNR and CDR2 is FQNEAQ (reference sequence). This CDR3 region has 16 residues. With 5 bases clipped from V and 4 bases from J, the junction kept 9 bases outside the gene matches. The chain's CDR3 is CASSNEDRGVNQPQHF. DNA for the CDR3: TGTGCCAGCAGCAATGAGGACAGGGGAGTAAATCAGCCCCAGCATTTT.

The chain recombines TRBV7-9 with TRBJ2-3; D is perhaps TRBD2 (5 bases). Trimming shortened V by 9 bases and J by 0 bases, and 22 bases separated the two germline ends. The CDR3 runs 17 residues. CDR1 and CDR2 (germline): SEHNR, FQNEAQ (reference sequence). The CDR3 is CARASIIRGFSTDTQYF. The DNA for the CDR3 is TGTGCCAGAGCTTCGATTATCCGGGGATTTAGCACAGATACGCAGTATTTT.

The chain has TRBV10-2 and TRBJ1-5, with D perhaps TRBD1 (5 bases). The V and J ends lost 6 bases and 2 bases respectively, with 11 bases between them. Germline CDR1 reads WSHSY; CDR2 reads SAAADI. This CDR3 has 14 residues. In DNA form, the CDR3 reads TGCGCCAGCAGGGACAAGGCTCGCAATCAGCCCCAGCATTTT. The encoded protein is CASRDKARNQPQHF.

The chain couples TRBV7-8 to TRBJ1-6; possible D gene TRBD1, 6 bases. The CDR3 loop spans 15 amino acids. With 5 bases removed from V and 4 bases from J, the gap between germline ends came to 12 bases. Germline CDR1 reads SGHVS; CDR2 reads FQNEAQ. CDR3 nucleotides: TGTGCCAGCAGCATCTCAGGGGCATATAATTCACCCCTCCACTTT. The encoded protein is CASSISGAYNSPLHF.

This sequence joins TRBV7-8 and TRBJ1-1; TRBD1 is a possible D gene (6 bases). CDR1 SGHVS and CDR2 FQNEAQ come from the germline V gene. With 1 base removed from V and 4 bases from J, the gap between germline ends came to 16 bases. This CDR3 spans 16 amino acids. The CDR3 DNA reads as TGTGCCAGCAGCTTAGGCCCGCCAGGGGTTGCCACTGAAGCTTTCTTT. Translated: CASSLGPPGVATEAFF.

This chain joins TRBV5-1 and TRBJ2-7, with TRBD1 matching 10 bases. Germline assignment: CDR1 SGHRS and CDR2 YFSETQ. V shed 5 bases, J shed 5 bases, and the junction held 7 bases outside the gene matches. CDR3 length: 14 residues. The DNA for the CDR3 is TGCGCCAGCAGTTATAGACAGGGGGCCGACGAGCAGTACTTC. Protein sequence: CASSYRQGADEQYF.

This chain connects TRBV27 to TRBJ2-7; TRBD2 is a possible D gene (6 bases). CDR1 is MNHEY, CDR2 SMNVEV, per germline (reference sequence). This CDR3 has 16 amino acids. The V end lost 2 bases, the J end lost 6 bases, and 20 bases lay between the germline ends. In DNA form, the CDR3 reads TGTGCCAGCAGTTTAAAGCCGGGACTGAGAACAATCGAGCAGTACTTC. Protein: CASSLKPGLRTIEQYF.

The chain combines TRBV4-1 with TRBJ1-1, with D tentatively TRBD1 (6 bases). The CDR3 has 15 residues. V lost 3 bases and J lost 3, with 14 bases in between. Germline V gives CDR1 MGHRA, CDR2 YSYEKL. The CDR3 nucleotides read TGCGCCAGCAGCCAGGGGGCGGTTGGGGACACTGAAGCTTTCTTT. Its protein product is CASSQGAVGDTEAFF.